This T cell receptor beta chain was profiled in a study of shared clonotypes between healthy human individuals. Looking at the study overall: Donors were a couple of women and a few men aged 18 to 49. Every donor yielded three CD4 naive, three CD4 memory, two CD8 naive and one CD8 memory plate. Regarding the study as a whole: Sequencing depth was expected to influence donor clonotype sharing.

This clone is a singleton in its sample. Antigen unknown. CDR1 is MGHRA and CDR2 is YSYEKL in the germline V gene. The CDR3 spans 16 residues. Unmatched junction bases numbered 7, after V lost 6 bases and J lost 0 bases. Once extracted for a subset, genomic DNA was divided evenly among several immunoSEQ plates. Profiling relied on immunoSEQ multiplex PCR, and the TCRdb table lists in-frame clones only, not all of them. The sample includes 2,500,000 or so clones, under 95% of them seen just once. This clonotype originated in a man between 18 and 35 years old in good health. Some clones in this sample may be carry-over from other donors' samples. Sequencing input: naive CD4+ T cells from PBMCs. Subset specified: CD45RA+ positively selected. The chain carries TRBV4-1 and TRBJ1-3, with 8 nucleotides matching TRBD1. CDR3 sequence reads: CASRETGAHSGNTIYF. As DNA, the CDR3 is TGCGCCAGCAGGGAGACAGGGGCCCACTCTGGAAACACCATATATTTT.